These T cell receptor beta chains were read from a single sample in a study of blood T cell repertoires in COVID-19. Only in-frame clones appear in the TCRdb table, and some are missing; sequencing was by immunoSEQ multiplex PCR. Found here are 100,000 to 150,000 clones, roughly 80% of them singletons; the top ten hold 4.5% to 6%. Source material: peripheral blood. These receptor sequences come from an elderly man with COVID-19, enrolled during active disease. CDR3s include the opening cysteine and the closing phenylalanine or tryptophan. Fields, in order: clone size, J gene, V gene, CDR3 protein. Only some rows state a clone size, as once, few, many or a class for expanded clones.

NA,TRBJ2-7,TRBV18,CASSPPGQGDYEQYF
NA,TRBJ2-1,TRBV5-1,CASSLGDRDKDEQFF
NA,TRBJ1-2,TRBV24-1,CATSAVDRPDGYTF
NA,TRBJ2-3,TRBV11-3,CASSLGLAPSTDTQYF
NA,TRBJ1-6,TRBV28,CASSLYSYVQGGSPLHF
few,TRBJ2-1,TRBV4-1,CASSLFMAGYNEQFF
NA,TRBJ1-1,TRBV29-1,CSVTGRSGDTEAFF
once,TRBJ1-6,TRBV7-9,CASSLATGGGNSPLHF
NA,TRBJ2-5,TRBV7-2,CASSVVQGFEETQYF
NA,TRBJ2-2,TRBV20-1,CSASYREGNTGELFF
few,TRBJ2-7,TRBV5-4,CASSLDQGAYEQYF
NA,TRBJ1-2,TRBV5-6,CASSLGTGLHGYTF
NA,TRBJ1-3,TRBV7-2,CASSFAGWAGNTIYF
NA,TRBJ1-5,TRBV2,CASSAQGSRQPQHF
NA,TRBJ2-1,TRBV7-9,CASSYRPGLADNEQFF
NA,TRBJ1-3,TRBV28,CASSGQGTGNTIYF
NA,TRBJ1-1,TRBV9,CASSPRQGAYTEAFF
NA,TRBJ2-7,TRBV19,CASSIVGGPYEQYF
few,TRBJ2-5,TRBV29-1,CSVEGLQETQYF
NA,TRBJ2-7,TRBV6-5,CASSSPGQFYEQYF
NA,TRBJ2-5,TRBV15,CATSRTRTGGETQYF
NA,TRBJ1-1,TRBV19,CASSSNRGLREAFF
NA,TRBJ2-3,TRBV9,CASSLASPRGDTQYF
few,TRBJ2-3,TRBV28,CASSRAQGTGTDTQYF
once,TRBJ2-1,TRBV6-5,CASSLGTSGNEQFF
NA,TRBJ2-1,TRBV5-6,CASSLGPGQGNNEQFF
NA,TRBJ2-1,TRBV10-2,CASSEYASGRSNEQFF
once,TRBJ1-6,TRBV18,CASSPQYFQGWNNSPLHF
NA,TRBJ2-1,TRBV5-1,CASSPWTSDPYNEQFF
NA,TRBJ2-2,TRBV27,CASSFEGASTGELFF
NA,TRBJ1-1,TRBV20-1,CSAIQVTEAFF
NA,TRBJ2-5,TRBV9,CASSVDRREETQYF
NA,TRBJ2-7,TRBV4-2,CASSQDWGSGRAVDEQYF
few,TRBJ2-3,TRBV28,CASRLEPRTSGYTDTQYF
NA,TRBJ1-6,TRBV28,CASSSGTGHSPLHF
NA,TRBJ1-4,TRBV5-1,CASSSQGANEKLFF
NA,TRBJ2-7,TRBV9,CGPVSSYEQYF
NA,TRBJ2-1,TRBV6-2/TRBV6-3,CASSQAGGIYNEQFF
NA,TRBJ2-5,TRBV4-1,CASSQGGAGVKTQYF
NA,TRBJ2-5,TRBV6-2/TRBV6-3,CASSLAGGPLETQYF
NA,TRBJ2-1,TRBV5-5,CASSLEGSNEQFF
NA,TRBJ1-5,TRBV11-2,CASSLWASRAPNQPQHF
NA,TRBJ2-3,TRBV7-6,CASSPTQRGTDTQYF
once,TRBJ1-1,TRBV2,CASKPGQESEAFF
NA,TRBJ1-1,TRBV6-5,CASSRGTTGTTEAFF
once,TRBJ2-1,TRBV7-9,CAVTGVAGGSYEQFF
NA,TRBJ1-2,TRBV7-8,CASSPWTGLGNYGYTF
NA,TRBJ1-5,TRBV19,CASSIEGQGAYSNQPQHF
few,TRBJ1-2,TRBV30,CAWSVPEEGHVLLGVYTF
NA,TRBJ2-1,TRBV6-5,CASSYSTSQGSGGQFF
NA,TRBJ1-2,TRBV14,CASSPDRAGYTF
many,TRBJ2-1,TRBV3-1/TRBV3-2,CASSPIGGREEQFF
NA,TRBJ2-1,TRBV19,CASSMLAGDEQFF
NA,TRBJ2-1,TRBV4-2,CASSQGDSSYNEQFF
NA,TRBJ1-2,TRBV7-2,CASSLGGRLSYGYTF
NA,TRBJ2-2,TRBV7-2,CASSRGTSLLGWTGELFF
NA,TRBJ2-7,TRBV6-5,CASSYRTGKYEQYF
NA,TRBJ1-3,TRBV5-1,CASSSDPQVGGNTIYF
NA,TRBJ1-2,TRBV7-3,CASSYSGGWGYTF